What follows describes a single TCR beta chain. Its antigen remains unknown. This CDR3 is 14 amino acids long. CDR1 and CDR2 (germline): GTSNPN, SVGIG (reference sequence). With 0 bases removed from V and 0 bases from J, the gap between germline ends came to 9 bases. Clones were read by immunoSEQ multiplex PCR, and TCRdb kept only the in-frame ones, dropping some. This sample has fewer than 130,000 clones, with roughly 95% found just once. The entry originates in a study of graft-versus-host responses after intestinal transplantation. The sample here was unstimulated CD8+ T cells sorted from spleen or lymph node cells, taken before intestinal transplant. This rearrangement joins TRBV30 to TRBJ2-7; tentative D call: TRBD2 (5 bases). The receptor was derived from a human donor who received an intestinal transplant. CDR3: CAWSVRGTSYEQYF. In DNA, the CDR3 is TGTGCCTGGAGTGTACGGGGTACCTCCTACGAGCAGTACTTC.